One sample yielded the 2 T cell receptor beta chains listed below, sequenced in a study of early T cells in non-severe SARS-CoV-2 infection. From the 5' RACE reads, TCRdb called clonotypes with MiXCR, one entry per CDR3 protein. The table lists about 23,000 distinct CDR3 sequences, 4.5% of them singletons. Input material: whole blood. These receptors were taken from an adult who was a healthcare worker with PCR-confirmed SARS-CoV-2 infection or an uninfected control (not recorded which).

This CDR3 is CSARGGPRYYEQYF. CDR3 DNA: TGCAGTGCTAGAGGGGGGCCCAGGTACTACGAGCAGTACTTC. The chain carries TRBV20-1 and TRBJ2-7, with a possible D match to TRBD1 (6 bases). Germline values: CDR1 DFQATT, CDR2 SNEGSKA (reference sequence). The CDR3 is 14 amino acids. The V gene lost 1 base and the J gene lost 3 bases, with 13 bases spanning the gap.

This clonotype was detected many times. This sequence joins TRBV5-5 and TRBJ1-1, with unresolved D. V was trimmed by 1 base and J by 0 bases, leaving 13 bases between them. The CDR3 sequence is 16 residues long. The germline V gene encodes CDR1 SGHKS and CDR2 YYEKEE (reference sequence). The CDR3 DNA is TGTGCCAGCAGCTTGTTGTTGGCCATTCTGAACACTGAAGCTTTCTTT. Translating it yields CASSLLLAILNTEAFF.